This T cell receptor (beta chain) was identified in a study of naive and memory T cell subsets. Study findings and constraints: Naive repertoires, especially CD8, held a few larger clonotypes, possibly memory cells re-expressing CD45RA. Diversity fell and Gini index rose from naive through CM, EM, EMRA.

CMV status came from CD4+ IFNgamma after overnight CMV lysate stimulation. Four subsets defined by CD45RA and CD27 were sorted after CD3, CD4, CD8 and live/dead staining. This CDR3 spans 17 amino acids. The V and J ends lost 3 bases and 2 bases respectively, with 18 bases between them. Germline-derived CDR1 and CDR2 are MDHEN and SYDVKM. This clonotype came up a few times. Antigen specificity is unknown. The beta constant-region primer was an equimolar mix of two oligonucleotides covering TRBC1 and TRBC2. Nested alpha and beta constant-region primers with the SP2 primer drove four PCR rounds on ligated cDNA. Each CDR3 protein is one row after TCRdb ran MiXCR on the UMI-ligation and nested PCR reads. Among 98,000 or so distinct CDR3 sequences, more than 14% were seen once, and the ten largest hold approximately 2.6%.

The V call is TRBV28, the J call TRBJ2-3; possible D gene TRBD2, 6 bases. This clonotype originated in a human donor in good health. The sequencing sample was made of naive CD8+ T cells from blood. This chain's CDR3 is CASSFYNGGSITDTQYF. Written as DNA, the CDR3 is TGTGCCAGCAGTTTCTATAATGGGGGGTCAATCACAGATACGCAGTATTTT.